The 29 T cell receptor beta chains given below trace back to one sample, sequenced in a study of T cells after yellow fever vaccination. A single record per CDR3 protein comes from TCRdb applying MiXCR to the 5' RACE reads. The sample lists some 670,000 distinct CDR3 sequences; roughly an eighth were seen once. The specimen was PBMCs, collected on the day of the yellow fever booster vaccination. The receptors come from a man aged 25 to 40 who received the YFV17D yellow fever vaccine.

The chain couples TRBV28 to TRBJ2-6, with D unresolved. The CDR3 length is 18 residues. V shed 3 bases and J shed 1 base, with 16 bases lying between them. Germline CDR1 reads MDHEN; CDR2 reads SYDVKM. The DNA for the CDR3 is TGTGCCAGCAGTTTGTTCGGAGTTAAGGAGTCTGGGGCCAACGTCCTGACTTTC. This encodes CASSLFGVKESGANVLTF. Together with reference TRBV28 and TRBJ2-6, the CDR3 gives the full variable domain: DVKVTQSSRYLVKRTGEKVFLECVQDMDHENMFWYRQDPGLGLRLIYFSYDVKMKEKGDIPEGYSVSREKKERFSLILESASTNQTSMYLCASSLFGVKESGANVLTFGAGSRLTVL.

This clonotype came up a few times. J is TRBJ1-2 and V is TRBV9; D is perhaps TRBD1 (6 bases). Trimming removed 4 bases from V and 8 bases from J, with 21 bases in between. The CDR3 totals 15 residues. The germline V gene has CDR1 SGDLS and CDR2 YYNGEE. The CDR3 region is CASSSGGAGMSGYTF. As DNA, the CDR3 is TGTGCCAGCAGCTCGGGGGGCGCTGGAATGTCGGGCTACACCTTC.

The genes are TRBV7-2 and TRBJ2-1; 7 bases align to TRBD1. Unmatched junction bases numbered 10, after V lost 5 bases and J lost 6 bases. The CDR3 runs to 15 residues. CDR1 and CDR2 (germline): SGHTA, FQGNSA. The CDR3 is CASSPQTGSVNEQFF. The CDR3 bases are TGTGCCAGCAGCCCCCAGACAGGGTCGGTCAATGAGCAGTTCTTC.

V and J are TRBV18 and TRBJ2-1; TRBD1 agrees at 11 bases. The CDR3 has 17 amino acids. The germline gives CDR1 KGHSH, CDR2 LQKENI. With 4 bases clipped from V and 6 bases from J, the junction kept 11 bases outside the gene matches. CDR3 nucleotide sequence: TGTGCCAGCTCACGACTTAAGACCGGGACAGGGGGCAATGAGCAGTTCTTC. Amino acid sequence: CASSRLKTGTGGNEQFF.

This clonotype turned up a few times. The V and J genes are TRBV11-2 and TRBJ2-1, with unresolved D. V was cut by 3 bases and J by 2 bases, with 8 bases left in between. This CDR3 spans 14 amino acids. Germline CDR1 SGHAT, CDR2 FQNNGV. The CDR3 DNA is TGTGCCAGCAGCTTCGCCTCAACCTACAATGAGCAGTTCTTC. Protein sequence: CASSFASTYNEQFF.

V is TRBV6-5 and J is TRBJ2-6, with D unclear. Germline V gene lookup returns CDR1 MNHEY and CDR2 SVGAGI. V was clipped by 2 bases and J by 0 bases, with 5 bases between them. The CDR3 runs to 15 residues. The CDR3 loop is CASSYVNSGANVLTF. The CDR3 DNA follows: TGTGCCAGCAGTTACGTAAACTCTGGGGCCAACGTCCTGACTTTC.

The J gene is TRBJ2-4, the V gene TRBV28; no definite D call. V was cut by 6 bases and J by 5 bases, with 14 bases left in between. Germline lookup yields CDR1 MDHEN and CDR2 SYDVKM. CDR3 length: 14 residues. Here the CDR3 reads CASSGPKFQNIQYF. The DNA for the CDR3 is TGTGCCAGCAGCGGCCCGAAATTTCAAAACATTCAGTACTTC.

The genes are TRBV20-1 and TRBJ2-1, with TRBD2 identical over 11 bases. The CDR3 sequence is 15 residues long. Unmatched junction bases numbered 7, after V lost 3 bases and J lost 6 bases. Germline V CDR1 and CDR2: DFQATT, SNEGSKA (reference sequence). The CDR3 region is CSASVGLAGANEQFF. The CDR3 DNA reads TGCAGTGCTAGTGTCGGACTAGCGGGTGCCAATGAGCAGTTCTTC.

The rearrangement links TRBV7-2 to TRBJ2-1; a possible D gene is TRBD2 (6 bases). Germline loops: CDR1 SGHTA, CDR2 FQGNSA. Trimming left V 5 bases short and J 4 bases short, with 12 bases between. The CDR3 is made up of 14 amino acids. DNA of the CDR3: TGTGCCAGCAGCGAAGGCGGGATTTACAATGAGCAGTTCTTC. This encodes CASSEGGIYNEQFF. The full variable domain, completed using reference TRBV7-2 and TRBJ2-1, is GAGVSQSPSNKVTEKGKDVELRCDPISGHTALYWYRQSLGQGLEFLIYFQGNSAPDKSGLPSDRFSAERTGGSVSTLTIQRTQQEDSAVYLCASSEGGIYNEQFFGPGTRLTVL.

This clonotype has a handful of counts. V and J are TRBV20-1 and TRBJ2-1, with 8 bases that match TRBD2. V gave up 4 bases and J gave up 7 bases; unmatched junction bases: 9. Per germline, CDR1 DFQATT and CDR2 SNEGSKA (reference sequence). The CDR3 is 14 residues long. CDR3 sequence: CSAISGSTGNEQFF. The CDR3, as DNA: TGCAGTGCTATAAGCGGGAGCACCGGGAATGAGCAGTTCTTC.

This clonotype was seen only a few times. The chain joins TRBV27 to TRBJ1-1; D remains unclear. Germline CDR1 reads MNHEY; CDR2 reads SMNVEV (reference sequence). This CDR3 has 15 amino acids. Deletions cut 1 base from V and 1 base from J, with 10 bases between. The CDR3 protein is CASSLYGSANTEAFF. CDR3 in DNA: TGTGCCAGCAGTTTATATGGGTCCGCGAACACTGAAGCTTTCTTT.

This clonotype turned up a few times. The rearrangement uses TRBV29-1 and TRBJ2-3; 9 bases map to TRBD1. CDR3 length: 13 residues. CDR1 is SQVTM, CDR2 ANQGSEA, per germline. V shed 7 bases and J 2 bases; nucleotides not matched to a gene: 4. The DNA of the CDR3 is TGCAGCGGGACAGGGGCGCCCACAGATACGCAGTATTTT. Amino acid sequence: CSGTGAPTDTQYF.

The chain uses TRBV5-6 and TRBJ1-1; TRBD1 matches 10 bases. The CDR3 covers 18 residues. The trim removed 1 base at V and 1 base at J, leaving 10 bases unmatched. Germline V gene sequence: CDR1 SGHDT, CDR2 YYEEEE. This CDR3 reads CASSLPPGQGSPNTEAFF. CDR3 bases: TGTGCCAGCAGCTTGCCTCCGGGACAGGGGTCCCCGAACACTGAAGCTTTCTTT.

This rearrangement joins TRBV7-2 to TRBJ2-2, with D perhaps TRBD1 (6 bases). The ends were cut back, 4 bases at V and 5 bases at J, with 8 bases in the middle. CDR3 length equals 13 residues. Per the germline V gene, CDR1 is SGHTA and CDR2 is FQGNSA. This chain's CDR3 is CASSWGQTGELFF. The CDR3 DNA is TGTGCCAGCAGCTGGGGACAAACCGGGGAGCTGTTTTTT.

In its sample, this clonotype was seen a few times. The chain carries TRBV27 and TRBJ1-2; a possible D gene is TRBD1 (5 bases). The germline CDR1 and CDR2 sequences are MNHEY and SMNVEV (reference sequence). CDR3 length: 13 amino acids. The germline V and J ends were trimmed by 6 bases and 4 bases, with 12 bases remaining between them. CDR3 coding DNA: TGTGCCAGCAGCATGGGGGGAGTCTATGGCTACACCTTC. Protein product: CASSMGGVYGYTF.

V and J are TRBV7-2 and TRBJ2-3; tentative D call: TRBD1 (6 bases). This CDR3 is built from 14 residues. Trimming removed 3 bases from V and 2 bases from J, with 9 bases in between. Per germline, CDR1 SGHTA and CDR2 FQGNSA. The CDR3 loop is CASSFGQNTDTQYF. Here the CDR3 DNA reads TGTGCCAGCAGCTTTGGACAGAACACAGATACGCAGTATTTT.

This clonotype showed up many times. The chain has TRBV4-3 and TRBJ2-7; 13 nucleotides match TRBD2. Germline V gene sequence: CDR1 LGHNA, CDR2 YSLEER. The CDR3 runs 15 residues. V shed 1 base, J shed 6 bases, and the junction held 3 bases outside the gene matches. The CDR3 DNA is TGCGCCAGCAGCCAAGGGACTAGCGGGAGAGGCGAGCAGTACTTC. This translates into CASSQGTSGRGEQYF.

The genes are TRBV7-2 and TRBJ2-2; the D gene is possibly TRBD1 (5 bases). The CDR3 has 13 amino acids. The V gene lost 2 bases and the J gene lost 10 bases, with 11 bases spanning the gap. Germline CDR1 and CDR2: SGHTA and FQGNSA. The CDR3 region is CASSLPLREELFF. The CDR3 nucleotides are TGTGCCAGCAGCTTACCCCTCAGGGAGGAGCTGTTTTTT.

This clonotype was detected a few times. This rearrangement joins TRBV2 to TRBJ1-5; D ambiguous. Germline V gene data show CDR1 as SNHLY and CDR2 as FYNNEI. CDR3 length: 14 residues. V dropped 4 bases and J dropped 2 bases, with 9 bases sitting between them. The CDR3 DNA is TGTGCCAGCAGTGTTGACACCCGCAATCAGCCCCAGCATTTT. Protein product: CASSVDTRNQPQHF.

This clonotype appeared a few times. The chain employs TRBV13 and TRBJ2-7; perhaps TRBD2 as D (5 bases). Trimming cost V 5 bases and J 3 bases, with 20 bases left between them. CDR1 is PRHDT, CDR2 FYEKMQ, per germline (reference sequence). The CDR3 spans 16 residues. DNA of the CDR3: TGTGCCAGCAGCCACTCCCGGACTGGTTACTTCTACGAGCAGTACTTC. Amino acid sequence: CASSHSRTGYFYEQYF.

The chain employs TRBV18 and TRBJ1-1; TRBD1 is a possible D gene (6 bases). Germline V gene sequence: CDR1 KGHSH, CDR2 LQKENI. V lost 3 bases, J lost 8 bases, and 10 bases lay in between. The CDR3 covers 12 residues. The CDR3 loop reads CASSPGASEAFF. In DNA, the CDR3 is TGTGCCAGCTCACCGGGGGCATCGGAAGCTTTCTTT.

The chain links TRBV14 to TRBJ2-7; D remains unclear. Trimming removed 4 bases from V and 4 bases from J, with 11 bases in between. The CDR3 is made up of 13 amino acids. Germline V gene lookup returns CDR1 SGHDN and CDR2 FVKESK. CDR3 protein: CASSRASVYEQYF. The CDR3 DNA is TGTGCCAGCAGCCGAGCAAGTGTATACGAGCAGTACTTC.

The rearrangement uses TRBV20-1 and TRBJ2-7, with 8 bases aligning to TRBD2. Trimming cost V 0 bases and J 2 bases; bases outside gene matches: 9. This CDR3 has 16 residues. Germline V gene lookup returns CDR1 DFQATT and CDR2 SNEGSKA (reference sequence). Written as DNA, the CDR3 is TGCAGTGCTAGAGATCTGAGACTAGCGAGGACCTACGAGCAGTACTTC. It specifies CSARDLRLARTYEQYF.

CDR3 loop: CASQRDDPGELFF. CDR3 in DNA: TGTGCCAGCCAGCGGGATGATCCCGGGGAGCTGTTTTTT. This chain links TRBV7-9 with TRBJ2-2, with 7 bases lining up with TRBD2. The CDR3 runs 13 residues. Per germline, CDR1 SEHNR and CDR2 FQNEAQ (reference sequence). The J segment lost 6 bases and the V segment lost 8 bases, leaving 6 bases of the junction unmatched.

The rearrangement uses TRBV30 and TRBJ1-1, with D possibly being TRBD1 (6 bases). Germline V gene lookup returns CDR1 GTSNPN and CDR2 SVGIG (reference sequence). V was clipped by 5 bases and J by 7 bases, with 8 bases between them. The CDR3 extends over 10 amino acids. CDR3 in amino acids: CAWGQIEAFF. As DNA, the CDR3 is TGTGCCTGGGGACAGATTGAAGCTTTCTTT. The variable domain in full, with the rest retrieved from reference TRBV30 and TRBJ1-1, is SQTIHQWPATLVQPVGSPLSLECTVEGTSNPNLYWYRQAAGRGLQLLFYSVGIGQISSEVPQNLSASRPQDRQFILSSKKLLLSDSGFYLCAWGQIEAFFGQGTRLTVV.

The rearrangement links TRBV11-1 to TRBJ2-5; 9 bases map to TRBD1. V shed 3 bases, J shed 5 bases, and the junction held 16 bases outside the gene matches. CDR3 length: 18 amino acids. Germline CDR1 reads SGHAT; CDR2 reads FQDESV (reference sequence). CDR3 sequence: CASSFLRDRDLGNETQYF. The CDR3 bases are TGTGCCAGCAGCTTTCTCCGGGACAGGGATCTCGGGAACGAGACCCAGTACTTC.

This clonotype has just a few counts. This chain uses TRBV21-1 with TRBJ2-2; the D call in the table, TRBD2, was not verified against the DNA. TRBV21-1 is annotated as a pseudogene. The CDR3 runs 20 residues. CDR3 nucleotide sequence: TGTGCCAGCAGCTCTAATCCGGGGGGGCCTAACGAAAGTAACACCGGGGAGCTGTTTTTT. Translation: CASSSNPGGPNESNTGELFF.

This clonotype has a handful of counts. This chain uses TRBV7-8 with TRBJ1-4, with no clear D. The CDR3 covers 15 residues. CDR1 SGHVS and CDR2 FQNEAQ come from the germline V gene. V lost 5 bases and J 4 bases, leaving 14 bases between the germline ends. CDR3 residues: CASSRQSTDNEKLFF. The CDR3 DNA follows: TGTGCCAGCAGCCGCCAAAGTACAGATAATGAAAAACTGTTTTTT.

Only a few counts were recorded for this clonotype. This chain uses TRBV5-1 with TRBJ2-2; D may be TRBD2 (6 bases). This CDR3 has 15 amino acids. Trimming stripped 3 bases from V and 3 bases from J, with 12 bases between. The germline V gene has CDR1 SGHRS and CDR2 YFSETQ. The CDR3 sequence: CASSWTGTDTGELFF. As DNA, the CDR3 is TGCGCCAGCAGCTGGACCGGGACTGACACCGGGGAGCTGTTTTTT.